The 32 T cell receptor beta chains below all came from one sample that was sequenced in a study of healthy donors' naive CD4 and CD8 T cells. Each TCR library used 500 ng of total RNA and a linear amplification protocol. TCRdb analysed the reads with MiXCR anew, one entry per CDR3 protein. Of some 190,000 distinct CDR3 sequences listed, nearly 75% are singletons. The specimen was naive CD4+ and CD8+ T cells sorted from blood, pooled from several donors. The receptors were sampled from a pool of human donors in good health; the sample pools cells from several healthy donors.

The CDR3 region has the DNA TGTGCCAGCAGCTTCGACAGCTCTTTCTACGAGCAGTACTTC. This encodes CASSFDSSFYEQYF. The V and J genes are TRBV7-8 and TRBJ2-7; D possibly corresponds to TRBD1 (5 bases). The CDR3 totals 14 residues. CDR1 and CDR2 (germline): SGHVS, FQNEAQ. V was clipped by 3 bases and J by 3 bases, with 12 bases between them.

This chain connects TRBV30 to TRBJ1-1; 8 nucleotides line up with TRBD1. Germline V gene sequence: CDR1 GTSNPN, CDR2 SVGIG (reference sequence). This CDR3 region has 12 residues. The ends lost 5 bases at V and 11 bases at J; junction bases unmatched: 10. The CDR3 DNA follows: TGTGCCTGGCTGACAGGGGACAGTAAGGCTTTCTTT. Its translation: CAWLTGDSKAFF.

The chain uses TRBV30 and TRBJ1-6; unclear D gene. The CDR3 is made up of 15 amino acids. The germline CDR1 and CDR2 sequences are GTSNPN and SVGIG (reference sequence). Trimming cost V 0 bases and J 7 bases, with 13 bases left between them. CDR3 in amino acids: CAWSVAPGNNSPLHF. CDR3 coding DNA: TGTGCCTGGAGTGTAGCTCCAGGCAACAATTCACCCCTCCACTTT.

This chain uses TRBV10-3 with TRBJ2-5; no clear D gene. V was clipped by 8 bases and J by 4 bases, with 5 bases between them. This CDR3 has 10 residues. From germline, CDR1 is ENHRY and CDR2 SYGVKD. The DNA for the CDR3 is TGTGCCATCGGGTCAGAGACCCAGTACTTC. Translating it yields CAIGSETQYF.

This sequence joins TRBV18 and TRBJ1-1; no clear D gene. V dropped 3 bases and J dropped 2 bases, with 13 bases sitting between them. Looked up from germline, CDR1 is KGHSH and CDR2 is LQKENI. The CDR3 spans 15 residues. The CDR3 DNA reads TGTGCCAGCTCACCTCTTGGCGAAAGCAACACTGAAGCTTTCTTT. Amino acid sequence: CASSPLGESNTEAFF. Drawing the rest from reference TRBV18 and TRBJ1-1, the complete variable domain is NAGVMQNPRHLVRRRGQEARLRCSPMKGHSHVYWYRQLPEEGLKFMVYLQKENIIDESGMPKERFSAEFPKEGPSILRIQQVVRGDSAAYFCASSPLGESNTEAFFGQGTRLTVV.

The chain employs TRBV27 and TRBJ2-1; 12 bases line up with TRBD2. Germline V gene sequence: CDR1 MNHEY, CDR2 SMNVEV (reference sequence). The CDR3 loop spans 15 amino acids. The junction had 6 bases not matched to a gene; V was cut back by 3 bases and J by 9 bases. The CDR3 bases are TGTGCCAGCAGTTTTAGGACTAGCGGGGACTCTGAGCAGTTCTTC. As protein: CASSFRTSGDSEQFF.

Only a few counts were recorded for this clonotype. It is likely a read error, because the conserved phenylalanine at the end of the CDR3 is missing. The chain joins TRBV29-1 to TRBJ2-1; D remains ambiguous. This CDR3 is 13 amino acids long. V dropped 5 bases and J dropped 8 bases, with 16 bases sitting between them. Germline CDR1 SQVTM, CDR2 ANQGSEA. The chain's CDR3 is CSVLGVLYDEQFL. CDR3 in DNA: TGCAGCGTTCTCGGAGTACTTTACGATGAGCAGTTCCTC.

This chain uses TRBV30 with TRBJ2-1; either TRBD1 or TRBD2 may supply D (5 bases each). Trimming left V 3 bases short and J 6 bases short, with 18 bases between. Germline CDR1 and CDR2: GTSNPN and SVGIG (reference sequence). This CDR3 spans 15 amino acids. In DNA form, the CDR3 reads TGTGCCTGGAGGGAACCGGCGGGCAGGGCCAATGAGCAGTTCTTC. Translation gives CAWREPAGRANEQFF.

This rearrangement joins TRBV29-1 to TRBJ1-2, with D maybe TRBD1 (5 bases). Trimming pared 6 bases from V and 7 bases from J, leaving 12 bases between. The CDR3 consists of 11 residues. In germline, CDR1 is SQVTM, CDR2 ANQGSEA. The CDR3 DNA follows: TGCAGCGTGCAGGGTAGACGTGGCTACACCTTC. This codes for CSVQGRRGYTF.

The chain carries TRBV5-6 and TRBJ2-1; perhaps TRBD2 as D (7 bases). This CDR3 spans 15 amino acids. V was trimmed by 0 bases and J by 4 bases, leaving 11 bases between them. CDR1 and CDR2 from the germline V gene are SGHDT and YYEEEE. CDR3 DNA: TGTGCCAGCAGCTTGGTGGCGGGGGCATACAATGAGCAGTTCTTC. It specifies CASSLVAGAYNEQFF.

This clonotype was observed a handful of times. This chain connects TRBV6-5 to TRBJ2-7; 8 bases agree with TRBD1. J gave up 2 bases and V 2 bases, and 5 bases lay outside the gene matches. Germline assignment: CDR1 MNHEY and CDR2 SVGAGI. The CDR3 is 15 amino acids. CDR3 amino acids: CASSYGPGQAYEQYF. DNA of the CDR3: TGTGCCAGCAGTTACGGCCCGGGACAGGCCTACGAGCAGTACTTC.

CDR3 region: CASKVLAGGYEQYF. CDR3 DNA: TGTGCCAGCAAAGTACTAGCGGGAGGCTACGAGCAGTACTTC. V is TRBV27 and J is TRBJ2-7, with 12 bases lining up with TRBD2. The V gene's germline CDR1 is MNHEY and CDR2 SMNVEV (reference sequence). The CDR3 is 14 residues long. After removal of 7 bases from V and 3 bases from J, the junction contained 4 bases not matched to a gene.

The chain links TRBV10-3 to TRBJ2-7; the D gene is possibly TRBD2 (7 bases). CDR3 size: 15 residues. Germline CDR1 reads ENHRY; CDR2 reads SYGVKD. Trimming stripped 8 bases from V and 3 bases from J, with 20 bases between. The CDR3 region is CAISLESGTIYEQYF. The CDR3 DNA is TGTGCCATCTCTCTAGAAAGCGGGACAATCTACGAGCAGTACTTC.

This clonotype was seen a few times. The chain couples TRBV27 to TRBJ2-5, with TRBD2 matching 11 bases. Per the germline V gene, CDR1 is MNHEY and CDR2 is SMNVEV (reference sequence). Trimming cost V 4 bases and J 1 base; bases outside gene matches: 2. The CDR3 sequence is 15 residues long. This chain's CDR3 is CASSSGTSGQETQYF. CDR3 nucleotide sequence: TGTGCCAGCAGTTCAGGGACTAGCGGCCAAGAGACCCAGTACTTC.

This clonotype was recorded once. The rearrangement joins TRBV12-3 or TRBV12-4 to TRBJ1-1; tentatively, D is TRBD1 (5 bases). Trimming took 1 base from V and 0 from J, leaving 12 bases between them. This CDR3 is built from 16 residues. The CDR3 DNA reads TGTGCCAGCAGTTTAGAGAGACACAGGATGAACACTGAAGCTTTCTTT. Its protein product is CASSLERHRMNTEAFF.

This chain joins TRBV29-1 and TRBJ2-2, with a tentative D call TRBD1 (5 bases). V was clipped by 0 bases and J by 7 bases, with 18 bases between them. This CDR3 spans 16 amino acids. Germline V gene sequence: CDR1 SQVTM, CDR2 ANQGSEA. The CDR3 DNA sequence: TGCAGCGTTGAAGATATCCACATGAAGGGGAACGGGGAGCTGTTTTTT. Amino acid sequence: CSVEDIHMKGNGELFF.

The chain carries TRBV29-1 and TRBJ2-7; tentative D call: TRBD1 (7 bases). Germline V gene data show CDR1 as SQVTM and CDR2 as ANQGSEA. The V and J ends lost 3 bases and 6 bases respectively, with 15 bases between them. The CDR3 runs 13 residues. The CDR3 DNA is TGCAGCGTTGACAGGGGGTTGGAGGGCGAGCAGTACTTC. This translates into CSVDRGLEGEQYF.

The V call is TRBV19, the J call TRBJ2-7; D perhaps matches TRBD1 (6 bases). V was clipped by 5 bases and J by 3 bases, with 14 bases between them. The CDR3 totals 14 residues. Germline V gives CDR1 LNHDA, CDR2 SQIVND (reference sequence). The CDR3 nucleotides are TGTGCCAGTAGTGGCCGGGACACCCTCTACGAGCAGTACTTC. Amino acid sequence: CASSGRDTLYEQYF. Supplemented by reference TRBV19 and TRBJ2-7, the full variable domain reads DGGITQSPKYLFRKEGQNVTLSCEQNLNHDAMYWYRQDPGQGLRLIYYSQIVNDFQKGDIAEGYSVSREKKESFPLTVTSAQKNPTAFYLCASSGRDTLYEQYFGPGTRLTVT.

V is TRBV19 and J is TRBJ1-1; D is ambiguous. The ends were cut back, 4 bases at V and 4 bases at J, with 13 bases in the middle. The length of the CDR3 is 14 residues. Germline lookup yields CDR1 LNHDA and CDR2 SQIVND (reference sequence). In nucleotides, the CDR3 is TGTGCCAGTAGTAAGTTTGTAGGGAGCACTGAAGCTTTCTTT. Residues: CASSKFVGSTEAFF.

This clonotype has just a few counts. V usage is TRBV30 and J usage is TRBJ2-7; unclear D gene. CDR3 length: 14 residues. V was clipped by 3 bases and J by 3 bases, with 15 bases between them. CDR1 and CDR2 (germline): GTSNPN, SVGIG (reference sequence). CDR3 nucleotides: TGTGCCTGGAGCTATTTCAACAGTGGCTACGAGCAGTACTTC. The encoded protein is CAWSYFNSGYEQYF.

The V gene is TRBV19, the J gene TRBJ1-2; a possible D gene is TRBD1 (5 bases). The germline V and J ends were trimmed by 3 bases and 3 bases, with 17 bases remaining between them. Germline CDR1 LNHDA, CDR2 SQIVND (reference sequence). CDR3 length: 16 residues. The CDR3 DNA follows: TGTGCCAGTAGTATCGGAACACCCAGGGAAGACTATGGCTACACCTTC. The encoded protein is CASSIGTPREDYGYTF. The whole variable domain, remainder taken from reference TRBV19 and TRBJ1-2, is DGGITQSPKYLFRKEGQNVTLSCEQNLNHDAMYWYRQDPGQGLRLIYYSQIVNDFQKGDIAEGYSVSREKKESFPLTVTSAQKNPTAFYLCASSIGTPREDYGYTFGSGTRLTVV.

In this sample, this clonotype turned up a few times. The V and J genes are TRBV19 and TRBJ1-5, with 8 bases identical to TRBD1. J was trimmed by 7 bases and V by 6 bases; bases with no gene match: 5. The CDR3 runs to 13 residues. Looked up from germline, CDR1 is LNHDA and CDR2 is SQIVND (reference sequence). CDR3 DNA sequence: TGTGCCAGTAGCGACAGGGGTGAACAGCCCCAGCATTTT. Amino acid sequence: CASSDRGEQPQHF.

This sequence joins TRBV27 and TRBJ1-2; D may be TRBD1 (6 bases). Looked up from germline, CDR1 is MNHEY and CDR2 is SMNVEV (reference sequence). The CDR3 spans 14 residues. The V end lost 2 bases, the J end lost 3 bases, and 10 bases lay between the germline ends. The CDR3 bases are TGTGCCAGCAGTTTAGAGGGGGGCGACTATGGCTACACCTTC. This encodes CASSLEGGDYGYTF.

In nucleotides, the CDR3 is TGTGCCAGCAGGAATACAGGGGTTCCCGGGGAGCTGTTTTTT. Its translation is CASRNTGVPGELFF. This chain connects TRBV21-1 to TRBJ2-2; TRBD1, the table's D call, was not compared with the DNA. TRBV21-1 is recorded as a pseudogene. This CDR3 region has 14 residues.

This clonotype turned up a few times. This chain links TRBV6-1 with TRBJ1-1, with D unclear. V was cut by 5 bases and J by 10 bases, with 20 bases left in between. Germline assignment: CDR1 MNHNS and CDR2 SASEGT. The CDR3 is 14 amino acids. This chain's CDR3 is CASSYPGSLGGAFF. CDR3 sequence (DNA): TGTGCCAGCAGTTACCCAGGCTCGCTTGGAGGAGCTTTCTTT.

This clonotype was counted a few times. The gene calls are TRBV15 and TRBJ2-7; D is possibly TRBD2 (6 bases). Per germline, CDR1 LNHNV and CDR2 YYDKDF (reference sequence). The CDR3 covers 16 residues. Between the trimmed V and J ends, which lost 2 bases and 5 bases, there was a span of 19 bases. CDR3 loop: CATSRSGDAGSHEQYF. The DNA of the CDR3 is TGTGCCACCAGCAGATCTGGGGACGCGGGGAGCCACGAGCAGTACTTC.

The rearrangement links TRBV29-1 to TRBJ1-2, with D perhaps matching TRBD1 (6 bases). CDR1 is SQVTM, CDR2 ANQGSEA, per germline. V lost 6 bases and J lost 2, with 13 bases in between. The CDR3 loop spans 13 amino acids. The CDR3 sequence: CSVGPGANYGYTF. The CDR3 region has the DNA TGCAGCGTAGGGCCGGGGGCAAACTATGGCTACACCTTC.

The chain employs TRBV4-1 and TRBJ1-5; TRBD1 is a possible D gene (6 bases). The CDR3 spans 15 residues. CDR1 and CDR2 (germline): MGHRA, YSYEKL. Trimming pared 3 bases from V and 4 bases from J, leaving 13 bases between. The CDR3 spells CASSQPGTNNQPQHF. CDR3 coding DNA: TGCGCCAGCAGCCAGCCCGGGACAAATAATCAGCCCCAGCATTTT.

The chain employs TRBV19 and TRBJ2-5; 7 bases agree with TRBD2. The CDR3 runs 19 residues. After removal of 4 bases from V and 2 bases from J, the junction contained 19 bases not matched to a gene. CDR1 LNHDA and CDR2 SQIVND come from the germline V gene (reference sequence). CDR3 in DNA: TGTGCCAGTAGTACCCATCCTCTACTAGCGAGAGAGGCTCAAGAGACCCAGTACTTC. This translates into CASSTHPLLAREAQETQYF.

J is TRBJ1-1 and V is TRBV20-1; TRBD1 agrees at 9 bases. The CDR3 is 13 amino acids. Germline CDR1 and CDR2: DFQATT and SNEGSKA (reference sequence). Trimming removed 5 bases from V and 4 bases from J; junction bases left unmatched: 5. Here the CDR3 DNA reads TGCAGTGCTGAGGGACAGGGTCGCACTGAAGCTTTCTTT. Translation: CSAEGQGRTEAFF.

This chain connects TRBV20-1 to TRBJ2-3, with 8 bases aligning to TRBD2. The CDR3 has 14 residues. V was pared by 5 bases and J by 5 bases, with 9 bases of the junction left unmatched. Germline CDR1 DFQATT, CDR2 SNEGSKA (reference sequence). CDR3 loop: CSARDPGRGDTQYF. The CDR3 DNA reads as TGCAGTGCTCGGGACCCCGGGAGGGGAGATACGCAGTATTTT.

The gene calls are TRBV6-6 and TRBJ2-7, with D tentatively TRBD1 or TRBD2 (6 bases each). In germline, CDR1 is MNHNY, CDR2 SVGAGI (reference sequence). This CDR3 has 14 amino acids. The V end lost 2 bases, the J end lost 3 bases, and 11 bases lay between the germline ends. The CDR3 reads CASSYRRDNYEQYF. CDR3 in DNA: TGTGCCAGCAGTTACAGGCGGGACAACTACGAGCAGTACTTC.